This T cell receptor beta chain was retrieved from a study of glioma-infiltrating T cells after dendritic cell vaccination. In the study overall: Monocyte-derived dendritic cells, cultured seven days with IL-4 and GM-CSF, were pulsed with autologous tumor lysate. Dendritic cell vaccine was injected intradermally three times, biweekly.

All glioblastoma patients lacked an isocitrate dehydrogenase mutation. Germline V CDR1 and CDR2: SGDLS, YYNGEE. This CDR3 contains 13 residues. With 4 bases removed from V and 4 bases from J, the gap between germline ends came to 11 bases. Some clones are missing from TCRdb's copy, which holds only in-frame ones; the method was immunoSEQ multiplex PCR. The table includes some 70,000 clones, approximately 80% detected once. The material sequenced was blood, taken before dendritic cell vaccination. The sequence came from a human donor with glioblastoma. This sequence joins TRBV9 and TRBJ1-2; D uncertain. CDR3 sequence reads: CASSLTESYGYTF. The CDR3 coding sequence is TGTGCCAGCAGCTTAACAGAATCCTATGGCTACACCTTC.